A single sample gave rise to the 3 T cell receptor beta chains below, sequenced in a study of cytomegalovirus exposure and HLA in healthy donors. Vbeta (60) and Jbeta (13) primers were used in the PCR. Assay: immunoSEQ multiplex PCR; the TCRdb copy retains only in-frame clones and omits some. The data hold more than 200,000 clones, with about 84% observed a single time. Source material: PBMCs. Every receptor here comes from a human donor in good health.

The sample holds one count of this clone. V is TRBV7-9 and J is TRBJ1-2, with D tentatively TRBD1 (5 bases). Trimming took off 1 base at V and 8 bases at J, with 14 bases between the two ends. CDR3 length: 14 amino acids. Germline V gives CDR1 SEHNR, CDR2 FQNEAQ (reference sequence). CDR3 region: CASSLEGRVGGYTF. As DNA, the CDR3 is TGTGCCAGCAGCTTAGAAGGCAGGGTGGGGGGCTACACCTTC.

As DNA, the CDR3 is TGTGCCAGCAGGGGCGGTAGCGGGACCTCCTACAATGAGCAGTTCTTC. This sequence encodes CASRGGSGTSYNEQFF. This rearrangement joins TRBV2 to TRBJ2-1; TRBD2 matches 8 bases. J gave up 0 bases and V 6 bases, and 7 bases lay outside the gene matches. The CDR3 totals 16 residues. From germline, CDR1 is SNHLY and CDR2 FYNNEI.

The CDR3 region is CSVATGELGETQYF. CDR3 DNA: TGCAGCGTTGCTACAGGGGAATTAGGAGAGACCCAGTACTTC. The V gene is TRBV29-1, the J gene TRBJ2-5; TRBD1 aligns across 7 bases. Germline values: CDR1 SQVTM, CDR2 ANQGSEA. V was clipped by 4 bases and J by 4 bases; unmatched bases: 9. The CDR3 length is 14 residues.